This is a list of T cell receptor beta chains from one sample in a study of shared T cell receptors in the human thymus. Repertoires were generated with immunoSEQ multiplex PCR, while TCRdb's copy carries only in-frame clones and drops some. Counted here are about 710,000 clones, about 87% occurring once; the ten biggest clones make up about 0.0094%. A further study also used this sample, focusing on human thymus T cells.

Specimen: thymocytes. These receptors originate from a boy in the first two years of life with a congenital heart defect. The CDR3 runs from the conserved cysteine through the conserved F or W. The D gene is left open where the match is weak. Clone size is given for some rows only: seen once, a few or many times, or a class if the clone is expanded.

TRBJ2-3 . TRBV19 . CASSIELLQGEDTQYF TGTGCCAGTAGTATAGAACTTTTACAGGGAGAGGATACGCAGTATTTT
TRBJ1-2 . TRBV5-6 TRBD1 CASSSPGQGSGYTF TGTGCCAGCAGCTCCCCGGGACAGGGTAGTGGCTACACCTTC
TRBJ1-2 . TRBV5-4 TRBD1 CASSLTSGDSLYGYTF TGTGCCAGCAGCTTGACGAGTGGGGACAGCCTTTATGGCTACACCTTC
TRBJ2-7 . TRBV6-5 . CASSPIGTLIAEQYF TGTGCCAGCAGCCCCATAGGAACCCTTATAGCCGAGCAGTACTTC
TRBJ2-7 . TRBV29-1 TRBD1 CSVEAGTGVSYEQYF TGCAGCGTTGAAGCCGGGACAGGGGTCTCCTACGAGCAGTACTTC
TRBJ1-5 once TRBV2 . CASVVRGDQPQHF TGTGCCAGCGTGGTCAGGGGTGATCAGCCCCAGCATTTT
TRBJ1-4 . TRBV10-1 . CASSVVQGVLDEKLFF TGCGCCAGCAGTGTGGTACAGGGAGTATTGGATGAAAAACTGTTTTTT
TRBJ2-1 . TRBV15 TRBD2 CATSRAGSGSSYNEQFF TGTGCCACCAGCAGAGCCGGTAGCGGGAGCTCCTACAATGAGCAGTTCTTC
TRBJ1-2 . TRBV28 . CASSFPGDYGYTF TGTGCCAGCAGTTTCCCAGGGGACTATGGCTACACCTTC
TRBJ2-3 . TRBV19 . CASRISGAPDTQYF TGTGCCAGTAGAATTTCTGGGGCTCCCGATACGCAGTATTTT
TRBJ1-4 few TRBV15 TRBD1 CATSRGQGETVNEKLFF TGTGCCACCAGCAGAGGACAGGGGGAGACCGTTAATGAAAAACTGTTTTTT
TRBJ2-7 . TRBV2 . CASSERGEQYF TGTGCCAGCAGTGAAAGGGGGGAGCAGTACTTC
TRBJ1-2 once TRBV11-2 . CASSKGTEVANYGYTF TGTGCCAGCAGCAAAGGCACAGAAGTAGCTAACTATGGCTACACCTTC
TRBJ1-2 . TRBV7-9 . CASSLNVSGGGYTF TGTGCCAGCAGCTTAAACGTATCGGGTGGCGGCTACACCTTC
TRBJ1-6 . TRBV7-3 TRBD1 CASSYGQGNSTLHF TGTGCCAGCAGCTACGGACAGGGGAATTCAACCCTCCACTTT
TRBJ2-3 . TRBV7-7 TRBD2 CASSPGLASRLSDTQYF TGTGCCAGCAGCCCGGGACTAGCGTCACGGCTATCAGATACGCAGTATTTT
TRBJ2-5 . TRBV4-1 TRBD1 CASSQVYPGQGGETQYF TGCGCCAGCAGCCAAGTTTACCCGGGACAGGGGGGAGAGACCCAGTACTTC
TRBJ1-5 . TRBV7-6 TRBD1 CASSSLDRDNQPQHF TGTGCCAGCAGCTCACTTGACAGGGACAATCAGCCCCAGCATTTT
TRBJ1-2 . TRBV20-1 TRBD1 CSANTGDGYTF TGCAGTGCTAACACAGGGGATGGCTACACCTTC
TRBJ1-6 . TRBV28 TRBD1 CASSLNDRASPLHF TGTGCCAGCAGTCTGAACGACAGGGCTTCACCCCTCCACTTT
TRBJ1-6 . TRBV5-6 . CASSLRGNSPLHF TGTGCCAGCAGCTTAAGGGGTAATTCACCCCTCCACTTT
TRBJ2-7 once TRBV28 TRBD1 CASGVTSPDREISYEQYF TGTGCCAGCGGCGTTACCTCCCCGGACAGGGAAATATCCTACGAGCAGTACTTC
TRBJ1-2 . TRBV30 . CAWIWGSWSDYGYTF TGTGCCTGGATATGGGGCTCGTGGAGTGACTATGGCTACACCTTC
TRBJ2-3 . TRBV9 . CASSLLAQRATDTQYF TGTGCCAGCAGCCTCCTGGCGCAGAGGGCAACAGATACGCAGTATTTT
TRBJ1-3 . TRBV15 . CATSRAERAHGNTIYF TGTGCCACCAGCAGAGCAGAGCGGGCACATGGAAACACCATATATTTT
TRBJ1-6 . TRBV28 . CASTLQGTYNSPLHF TGTGCCAGCACTCTTCAGGGTACATATAATTCACCCCTCCACTTT
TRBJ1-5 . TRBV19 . CASSTIHRGSQPQHF TGTGCCAGTAGTACCATCCATCGGGGATCCCAGCCCCAGCATTTT
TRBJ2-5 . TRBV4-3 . CASSHEPGIETQYF TGCGCCAGCAGCCATGAACCGGGGATCGAGACCCAGTACTTC
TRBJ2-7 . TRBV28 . CASSLRVTPYEQYF TGTGCCAGCAGTTTAAGAGTCACCCCCTACGAGCAGTACTTC
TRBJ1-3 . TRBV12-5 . CASGFPGVDGNTIYF TGTGCTAGTGGTTTCCCAGGGGTCGATGGAAACACCATATATTTT
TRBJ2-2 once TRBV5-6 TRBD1 CASSPGVNRGLNTGELFF TGTGCCAGCAGCCCAGGGGTCAACAGGGGGCTTAACACCGGGGAGCTGTTTTTT
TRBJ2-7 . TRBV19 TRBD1 CASSMGDRGTEQYF TGTGCCAGTAGTATGGGGGACAGGGGGACCGAGCAGTACTTC
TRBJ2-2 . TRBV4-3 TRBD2 CASSQVSSGNQRAGELFF TGCGCCAGCAGCCAAGTCTCTAGCGGGAATCAAAGGGCCGGGGAGCTGTTTTTT
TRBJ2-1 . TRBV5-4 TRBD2 CASSFQWASGRVDNEQFF TGTGCCAGCAGCTTCCAATGGGCTAGCGGGAGGGTCGACAATGAGCAGTTCTTC
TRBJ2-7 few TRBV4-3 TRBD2 CASSQVPGLAIYEQYF TGCGCCAGCAGCCAAGTACCGGGACTAGCGATCTACGAGCAGTACTTC
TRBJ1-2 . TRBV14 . CASSQDSWGVDGYTF TGTGCCAGCAGCCAAGATTCCTGGGGGGTCGATGGCTACACCTTC
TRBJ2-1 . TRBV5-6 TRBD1 CASSWVGQYNEQFF TGTGCCAGCAGCTGGGTGGGACAGTACAATGAGCAGTTCTTC
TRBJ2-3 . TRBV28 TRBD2 CASSLRGGRTDTQYF TGTGCCAGCAGTTTACGGGGGGGCCGAACAGATACGCAGTATTTT
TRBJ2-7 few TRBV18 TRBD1 CASSPGQIYEQYF TGTGCCAGCTCACCGGGACAGATTTACGAGCAGTACTTC
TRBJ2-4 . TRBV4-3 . CASSQDRSGVLAKNIQYF TGCGCCAGCAGCCAAGATCGGTCAGGCGTCCTAGCCAAAAACATTCAGTACTTC
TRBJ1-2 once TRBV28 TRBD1 CASSSGQANGYTF TGTGCCAGCAGTTCCGGACAGGCTAATGGCTACACCTTC
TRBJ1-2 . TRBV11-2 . CASSLDRIGGTGYTF TGTGCCAGCAGCTTAGATCGTATTGGTGGGACAGGCTACACCTTC
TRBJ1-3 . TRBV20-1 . CSAKNGDTIYF TGCAGTGCTAAAAATGGAGACACCATATATTTT
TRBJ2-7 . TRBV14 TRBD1 CASSQDDPGTGLSYEQYF TGTGCCAGCAGCCAAGACGACCCAGGGACAGGGTTAAGCTACGAGCAGTACTTC
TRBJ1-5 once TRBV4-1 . CASSQEKEFREGLQPQHF TGCGCCAGCAGCCAAGAAAAGGAGTTTCGGGAGGGGCTTCAGCCCCAGCATTTT
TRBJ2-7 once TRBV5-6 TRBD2 CASSLARLADSYEQYF TGTGCCAGCAGCTTGGCTCGACTAGCGGACTCCTACGAGCAGTACTTC
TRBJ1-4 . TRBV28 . CASSFDRLRWNRANEKLFF TGTGCCAGCAGTTTTGATAGGTTACGCTGGAACAGGGCGAATGAAAAACTGTTTTTT
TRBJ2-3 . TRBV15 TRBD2 CATSRDMEREGSTDTQYF TGTGCCACCAGCAGAGATATGGAGCGGGAGGGGAGCACAGATACGCAGTATTTT
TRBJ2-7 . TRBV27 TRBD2 CASRSTSGRRNEQYF TGTGCCAGCAGGTCGACTAGCGGGAGACGAAACGAGCAGTACTTC
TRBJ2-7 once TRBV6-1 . CASRERPKGPPHAGTCYEQYF TGTGCCAGCAGGGAAAGACCGAAAGGCCCCCCACACGCGGGAACTTGTTACGAGCAGTACTTC
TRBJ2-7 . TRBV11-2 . CASSLDGEQYF TGTGCCAGCAGCTTAGACGGGGAGCAGTACTTC
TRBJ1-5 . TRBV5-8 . CASSSRTHYQPQHF TGTGCCAGCAGCTCGAGGACACACTATCAGCCCCAGCATTTT
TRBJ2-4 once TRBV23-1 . CAPPRRNIQYF TGCGCCCCCCCGCGTAGAAACATTCAGTACTTC
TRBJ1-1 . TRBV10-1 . CASSVLAVMNTEAFF TGCGCCAGCAGTGTATTGGCAGTGATGAACACTGAAGCTTTCTTT
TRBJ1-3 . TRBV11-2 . CASSIGHSSGNTIYF TGTGCCAGCAGCATAGGACACAGCTCTGGAAACACCATATATTTT
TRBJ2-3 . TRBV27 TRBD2 CASSPRSGSGADTQYF TGTGCCAGCAGTCCGCGAAGCGGGAGTGGCGCAGATACGCAGTATTTT